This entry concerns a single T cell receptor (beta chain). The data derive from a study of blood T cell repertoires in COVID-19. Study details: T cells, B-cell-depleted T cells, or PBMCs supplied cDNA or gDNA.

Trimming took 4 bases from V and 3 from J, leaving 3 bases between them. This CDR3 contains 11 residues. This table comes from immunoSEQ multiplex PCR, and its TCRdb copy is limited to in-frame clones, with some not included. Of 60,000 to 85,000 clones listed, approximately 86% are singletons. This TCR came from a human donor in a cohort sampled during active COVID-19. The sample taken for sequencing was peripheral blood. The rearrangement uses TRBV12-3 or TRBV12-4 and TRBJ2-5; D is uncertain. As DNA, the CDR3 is TGTGCCAGCAGTTCTAAAGAGACCCAGTACTTC. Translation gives CASSSKETQYF.